This paragraph reports one T cell receptor beta chain. No antigen is known for it. A second PCR of 7 to 11 cycles used a sample-barcoded 5' primer and a J-beta primer mix. A 12-random-nucleotide template-switch adaptor tagged each cDNA molecule. Each CDR3 protein gets one entry after TCRdb re-called the 5' RACE reads with MiXCR. Counted here are 780,000 or so distinct CDR3 sequences, about 55% occurring once; the ten biggest clones make up roughly 40%. This sample is part of a study of blood T cells in healthy people across ages. The wider study: About one barcoded beta molecule per two T cells came from capture by template switching. Findings and caveats of the study: Strong correlation existed between TCR beta diversity and naive T cell percentage.

From germline, CDR1 is SGDLS and CDR2 YYNGEE. The CDR3 is made up of 15 amino acids. V lost 0 bases and J 0 bases, leaving 10 bases between the germline ends. The sequence came from a man older than 75 in good health. This rearrangement joins TRBV9 to TRBJ2-7; D may be TRBD1 (6 bases). Sequences were obtained from blood. Here the CDR3 DNA reads TGTGCCAGCAGCGTAGACCGGGGACACTCCTACGAGCAGTACTTC. It is translated as CASSVDRGHSYEQYF.